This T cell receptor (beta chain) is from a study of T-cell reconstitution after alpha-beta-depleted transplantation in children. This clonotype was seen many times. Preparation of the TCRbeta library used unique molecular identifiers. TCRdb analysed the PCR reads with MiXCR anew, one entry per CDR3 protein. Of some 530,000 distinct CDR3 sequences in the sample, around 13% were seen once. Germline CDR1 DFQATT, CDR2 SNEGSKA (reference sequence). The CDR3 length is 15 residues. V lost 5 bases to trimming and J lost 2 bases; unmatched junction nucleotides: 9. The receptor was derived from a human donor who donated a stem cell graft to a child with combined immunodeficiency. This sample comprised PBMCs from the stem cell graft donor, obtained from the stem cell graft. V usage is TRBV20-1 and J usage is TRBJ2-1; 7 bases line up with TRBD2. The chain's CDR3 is CSAPGGGEAYNEQFF. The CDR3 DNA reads TGCAGTGCTCCCGGGGGAGGGGAAGCCTACAATGAGCAGTTCTTC.